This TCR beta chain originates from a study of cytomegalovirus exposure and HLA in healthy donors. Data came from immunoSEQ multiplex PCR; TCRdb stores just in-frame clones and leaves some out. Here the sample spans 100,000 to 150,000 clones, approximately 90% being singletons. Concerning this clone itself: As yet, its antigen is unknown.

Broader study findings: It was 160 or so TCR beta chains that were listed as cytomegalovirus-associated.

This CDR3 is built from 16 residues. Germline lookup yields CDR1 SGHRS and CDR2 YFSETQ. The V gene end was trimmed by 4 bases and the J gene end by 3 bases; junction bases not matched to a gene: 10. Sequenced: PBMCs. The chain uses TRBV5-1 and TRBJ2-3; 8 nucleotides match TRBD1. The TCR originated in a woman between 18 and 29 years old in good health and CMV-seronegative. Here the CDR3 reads CASSPGQGRVTDTQYF. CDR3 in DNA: TGCGCCAGCAGCCCCGGACAGGGTCGAGTTACAGATACGCAGTATTTT.